This entry lists 29 T cell receptor beta chains sequenced from one sample in a study of post-analysis software for immune sequencing data (dated by TCRdb to 2015 to 2017). The investigation overall reported the following: Roughly 5 TRBV segments, including TRBV5-6, TRBV5-1 and TRBV20-1, were significantly more frequent in patients than controls.

To prepare the library, PCR was applied. TCRdb records Illumina HiSeq 2500 as the sequencer. To reduce PCR and sequencing biases, unique molecular identifiers were incorporated into the TCR beta cDNA libraries. TCRdb passed the public sequencing reads through fastp at Q25 and MiXCR, retaining productive beta sequences. CDR3 protein duplicates are merged, each entry listing the most common genes and DNA. The sample includes roughly 570,000 distinct CDR3 sequences, with under 40% observed a single time. The top ten constitute approximately 6% of the sample. These receptors have no identified antigens. The specimen sequenced was blood. These receptors were obtained from a girl aged 2-17 years with multiple sclerosis.

This chain links TRBV5-1 with TRBJ1-1; D is possibly TRBD1 (6 bases). The V and J ends lost 0 bases and 0 bases respectively, with 18 bases between them. Germline loops: CDR1 SGHRS, CDR2 YFSETQ. CDR3 length: 18 amino acids. CDR3 coding DNA: TGCGCCAGCAGCTTGGACCTCCGCGGGACATTGATGAACACTGAAGCTTTCTTT. As protein: CASSLDLRGTLMNTEAFF.

This chain uses TRBV29-1 with TRBJ2-3; possible D gene TRBD1, 5 bases. Germline V CDR1 and CDR2: SQVTM, ANQGSEA. V was pared by 0 bases and J by 1 base, with 11 bases between. This CDR3 spans 15 amino acids. CDR3 region: CSVEDQSRGTDTQYF. CDR3 sequence (DNA): TGCAGCGTTGAAGATCAGAGCAGGGGCACAGATACGCAGTATTTT.

This clonotype was detected only a few times. This sequence joins TRBV20-1 and TRBJ2-3; weak D call: TRBD2 (6 bases). With 5 bases removed from V and 1 base from J, the gap between germline ends came to 7 bases. The germline CDR1 and CDR2 sequences are DFQATT and SNEGSKA (reference sequence). CDR3 length: 12 residues. The chain's CDR3 is CSAPGGTDTQYF. The CDR3 DNA reads TGCAGTGCTCCGGGAGGCACAGATACGCAGTATTTT.

V gene TRBV9 combines with J gene TRBJ2-3; a possible D gene is TRBD1 (6 bases). The CDR3 sequence is 15 residues long. Deletions cut 2 bases from V and 0 bases from J, with 10 bases between. Germline CDR1 and CDR2: SGDLS and YYNGEE. CDR3 sequence: CASSVGQFSTDTQYF. CDR3 sequence (DNA): TGTGCCAGCAGCGTTGGACAGTTTAGCACAGATACGCAGTATTTT. Based on the CDR3 plus reference TRBV9 and TRBJ2-3, the full variable domain is DSGVTQTPKHLITATGQRVTLRCSPRSGDLSVYWYQQSLDQGLQFLIQYYNGEERAKGNILERFSAQQFPDLHSELNLSSLELGDSALYFCASSVGQFSTDTQYFGPGTRLTVL.

The V gene is TRBV27, the J gene TRBJ2-3; D uncertain. This CDR3 is 16 amino acids long. The ends were cut back, 1 base at V and 0 bases at J, with 11 bases in the middle. Germline V gene sequence: CDR1 MNHEY, CDR2 SMNVEV (reference sequence). The CDR3 reads CASSLWAASSTDTQYF. The CDR3 bases are TGTGCCAGCAGTTTATGGGCAGCCTCAAGCACAGATACGCAGTATTTT.

This chain uses TRBV4-2 with TRBJ2-4, with D perhaps being TRBD1 or TRBD2 (5 bases each). The CDR3 totals 12 residues. V was trimmed by 4 bases and J by 7 bases, leaving 8 bases between them. Germline loops: CDR1 LGHNA, CDR2 YNFKEQ. CDR3 sequence: CASSRDGNIQYF. The CDR3 coding sequence is TGTGCCAGCAGCCGGGACGGTAACATTCAGTACTTC.

The V gene is TRBV18, the J gene TRBJ1-6; no reliable D call. Germline-derived CDR1 and CDR2 are KGHSH and LQKENI. CDR3 length: 15 amino acids. Trimming left V 1 base short and J 6 bases short, with 10 bases between. CDR3 sequence: CASSPRPQSNSPLHF. CDR3 DNA sequence: TGTGCCAGCTCACCACGTCCACAGTCTAATTCACCCCTCCACTTT.

The V and J genes are TRBV9 and TRBJ1-5; 9 bases map to TRBD1. The CDR3 is 14 residues long. CDR1 and CDR2 (germline): SGDLS, YYNGEE. The ends lost 3 bases at V and 7 bases at J; junction bases unmatched: 5. CDR3 protein: CASSEGQGRQPQHF. The CDR3, as DNA: TGTGCCAGCAGCGAGGGACAGGGAAGACAGCCCCAGCATTTT.

The table lists this clonotype with a few counts. V is TRBV10-3 and J is TRBJ1-2; D is ambiguous. Trimming pared 0 bases from V and 6 bases from J, leaving 8 bases between. This CDR3 is built from 13 residues. In germline, CDR1 is ENHRY, CDR2 SYGVKD. The CDR3 reads CAISESREDGYTF. CDR3 in DNA: TGTGCCATCAGTGAGTCGAGGGAGGATGGCTACACCTTC.

The V gene is TRBV6-2 or TRBV6-3, the J gene TRBJ2-7; 11 nucleotides align to TRBD2. The CDR3 runs to 16 residues. Germline CDR1 MNHEY, CDR2 SVGEGT. After removal of 6 bases from V and 9 bases from J, the junction contained 16 bases not matched to a gene. Here the CDR3 DNA reads TGTGCCAGCAGCCTGGGGGGAGGACTAGCGGGCTCCGCGCAGTACTTC. Translated: CASSLGGGLAGSAQYF.

The V gene is TRBV6-2 or TRBV6-3, the J gene TRBJ2-5; 9 bases match TRBD1. The germline V gene encodes CDR1 MNHEY and CDR2 SVGEGT. The CDR3 consists of 14 residues. Trimming at V came to 4 bases and at J to 5 bases, leaving 5 bases not matched to a gene. CDR3 sequence reads: CASSSWTGVETQYF. CDR3 sequence (DNA): TGTGCCAGCAGTTCCTGGACAGGGGTGGAGACCCAGTACTTC.

This rearrangement joins TRBV28 to TRBJ2-3; no firm D call. The CDR3 has 14 residues. The germline CDR1 and CDR2 sequences are MDHEN and SYDVKM. The V end was cut by 6 bases, the J end by 0 bases, with 10 bases between. This CDR3 is CASRGPISTDTQYF. The CDR3, as DNA: TGTGCCAGCAGGGGCCCGATTAGCACAGATACGCAGTATTTT.

This clonotype has more than one count but fewer than ten. Here the CDR3 reads CASSLALGYGGYTF. CDR3 DNA: TGTGCCAGCAGCTTAGCGCTTGGGTACGGGGGCTACACCTTC. The gene calls are TRBV7-2 and TRBJ1-2; D not certain. The V end lost 0 bases, the J end lost 8 bases, and 13 bases lay between the germline ends. The V gene's germline CDR1 is SGHTA and CDR2 FQGNSA. This CDR3 has 14 amino acids.

This clonotype was seen many times. This sequence joins TRBV28 and TRBJ2-4; D gene unclear. Germline CDR1 MDHEN, CDR2 SYDVKM. V was shortened by 1 base and J by 9 bases, with 16 bases between the two germline ends. The CDR3 is 15 amino acids. CDR3 loop: CASSLSARFPSIQYF. CDR3 DNA sequence: TGTGCCAGCAGTTTATCGGCTAGGTTCCCAAGCATTCAGTACTTC.

A few counts support this clonotype. The chain recombines TRBV5-4 with TRBJ2-7; 8 bases match TRBD1. From germline, CDR1 is SGHNT and CDR2 YYREEE (reference sequence). With V trimmed by 3 bases and J by 2 bases, 4 bases remained unmatched. The CDR3 totals 14 residues. The CDR3 spells CASSYGQGPYEQYF. CDR3 sequence (DNA): TGTGCCAGCAGCTACGGACAGGGCCCCTACGAGCAGTACTTC.

V is TRBV7-8 and J is TRBJ2-1; D perhaps matches TRBD1 (6 bases). The CDR3 sequence is 15 residues long. The germline CDR1 and CDR2 sequences are SGHVS and FQNEAQ. V lost 5 bases, J lost 4 bases, and 15 bases lay in between. CDR3 sequence: CASSPSRGLYNEQFF. In nucleotides, the CDR3 is TGTGCCAGCAGCCCGAGCAGGGGCCTTTACAATGAGCAGTTCTTC.

J is TRBJ2-5 and V is TRBV10-3; 9 bases are a match to TRBD1. Germline assignment: CDR1 ENHRY and CDR2 SYGVKD. This CDR3 has 17 amino acids. V was pared by 0 bases and J by 2 bases, with 7 bases of the junction left unmatched. The CDR3 DNA reads TGTGCCATCAGTGAGTCTGCAAGAGGGACAGGGCAAGAGACCCAGTACTTC. Amino acids: CAISESARGTGQETQYF.

At least ten counts were recorded for this clonotype. The chain is built from TRBV5-1 and TRBJ2-2; D perhaps matches TRBD2 (5 bases). The CDR3 runs 14 residues. Trimming pared 0 bases from V and 6 bases from J, leaving 9 bases between. Germline values: CDR1 SGHRS, CDR2 YFSETQ. CDR3 coding DNA: TGCGCCAGCAGCTTGGAGAGGGTGCCCGGGGAGCTGTTTTTT. Protein: CASSLERVPGELFF.

V and J are TRBV20-1 and TRBJ1-2, with no clear D. The CDR3 sequence is 13 residues long. Trimming removed 3 bases from V and 4 bases from J, with 12 bases in between. The germline CDR1 and CDR2 sequences are DFQATT and SNEGSKA (reference sequence). CDR3 amino acids: CSARTTIPYGYTF. In DNA, the CDR3 is TGCAGTGCTAGGACGACAATCCCCTATGGCTACACCTTC.

This clonotype was picked up a small number of times. The rearrangement joins TRBV20-1 to TRBJ2-7; TRBD2 matches at 7 bases. The CDR3 is made up of 14 amino acids. Germline V gene sequence: CDR1 DFQATT, CDR2 SNEGSKA (reference sequence). V lost 6 bases to trimming and J lost 1 base; unmatched junction nucleotides: 9. As DNA, the CDR3 is TGCAGTGCCCTAGGGACTACCCTATCCTACGAGCAGTACTTC. Protein product: CSALGTTLSYEQYF.

This clonotype has only a few counts. The chain recombines TRBV2 with TRBJ1-5; 10 positions match TRBD1. The germline V gene has CDR1 SNHLY and CDR2 FYNNEI. V shed 5 bases and J 2 bases; nucleotides not matched to a gene: 3. The CDR3 is made up of 15 amino acids. The CDR3 bases are TGTGCCAGCAGTCGACAGGGGGCTCGCAATCAGCCCCAGCATTTT. Protein product: CASSRQGARNQPQHF.

The chain links TRBV12-3 or TRBV12-4 to TRBJ1-1; the match to TRBD1 covers 8 bases. With V trimmed by 1 base and J by 5 bases, 9 bases remained unmatched. The CDR3 extends over 16 amino acids. CDR3 protein: CASSLVSSRGRTEAFF. The CDR3 bases are TGTGCCAGCAGTTTAGTCTCGAGCAGGGGGCGAACTGAAGCTTTCTTT.

V and J are TRBV2 and TRBJ1-6; 10 bases agree with TRBD1. The CDR3 contains 17 residues. The trim removed 0 bases at V and 10 bases at J, leaving 9 bases unmatched. Germline V lookup: CDR1 SNHLY, CDR2 FYNNEI. The CDR3 here is CASSEASLDRGGSPLHF. The CDR3, as DNA: TGTGCCAGCAGTGAAGCCAGCCTGGACAGGGGGGGATCACCCCTCCACTTT.

The chain combines TRBV3-1 with TRBJ2-5; no definite D call. Germline V gene lookup returns CDR1 LGHDT and CDR2 YNNKEL (reference sequence). Trimming cost V 4 bases and J 11 bases, with 11 bases left between them. CDR3 size: 11 residues. CDR3 region: CASSPGNEQYF. The CDR3 DNA sequence: TGTGCCAGCAGCCCCGGCAATGAGCAGTACTTC.

The V call is TRBV9, the J call TRBJ2-1, with D perhaps matching TRBD2 (7 bases). CDR3 length: 15 amino acids. Germline V lookup: CDR1 SGDLS, CDR2 YYNGEE. Trimming stripped 0 bases from V and 2 bases from J, with 9 bases between. The CDR3, as DNA: TGTGCCAGCAGCGTAGACGGGGGGCCCTACAATGAGCAGTTCTTC. Amino acids: CASSVDGGPYNEQFF.

The chain links TRBV20-1 to TRBJ1-5; D uncertain. This CDR3 is 16 amino acids long. Germline loops: CDR1 DFQATT, CDR2 SNEGSKA (reference sequence). V was cut by 0 bases and J by 0 bases, with 12 bases left in between. CDR3 region: CSARDQSSYSNQPQHF. DNA of the CDR3: TGCAGTGCTAGAGATCAAAGCTCCTATAGCAATCAGCCCCAGCATTTT.

In its sample, this clonotype was seen a few times. The V call is TRBV11-2, the J call TRBJ1-4, with D hard to call. Trimming removed 8 bases at V and 5 bases at J, with 6 bases between. Germline CDR1 reads SGHAT; CDR2 reads FQNNGV. The CDR3 totals 11 residues. CDR3 sequence reads: CASGLNEKLFF. CDR3 bases: TGTGCCAGCGGACTGAATGAAAAACTGTTTTTT.

This clonotype turned up a few times. In nucleotides, the CDR3 is TGTGCCAGCAGCGGGTCTACGGTGGGAGGACTCTACGAGCAGTACTTC. The encoded protein is CASSGSTVGGLYEQYF. V usage is TRBV9 and J usage is TRBJ2-7, with a weak D call TRBD2 (6 bases). This CDR3 has 16 residues. The germline gives CDR1 SGDLS, CDR2 YYNGEE. With 3 bases removed from V and 3 bases from J, the gap between germline ends came to 19 bases. The variable domain in full, completed from reference TRBV9 and TRBJ2-7, reads DSGVTQTPKHLITATGQRVTLRCSPRSGDLSVYWYQQSLDQGLQFLIQYYNGEERAKGNILERFSAQQFPDLHSELNLSSLELGDSALYFCASSGSTVGGLYEQYFGPGTRLTVT.

This clonotype was counted between two and nine times. The chain carries TRBV10-3 and TRBJ2-3, with TRBD1 matching over 7 bases. Germline V gene data show CDR1 as ENHRY and CDR2 as SYGVKD. The CDR3 has 17 residues. V was clipped by 4 bases and J by 5 bases; unmatched bases: 15. CDR3 in DNA: TGTGCCATCAGTGTTACAGGGGAAGCCCTTGGGGAAGATACGCAGTATTTT. This encodes CAISVTGEALGEDTQYF.